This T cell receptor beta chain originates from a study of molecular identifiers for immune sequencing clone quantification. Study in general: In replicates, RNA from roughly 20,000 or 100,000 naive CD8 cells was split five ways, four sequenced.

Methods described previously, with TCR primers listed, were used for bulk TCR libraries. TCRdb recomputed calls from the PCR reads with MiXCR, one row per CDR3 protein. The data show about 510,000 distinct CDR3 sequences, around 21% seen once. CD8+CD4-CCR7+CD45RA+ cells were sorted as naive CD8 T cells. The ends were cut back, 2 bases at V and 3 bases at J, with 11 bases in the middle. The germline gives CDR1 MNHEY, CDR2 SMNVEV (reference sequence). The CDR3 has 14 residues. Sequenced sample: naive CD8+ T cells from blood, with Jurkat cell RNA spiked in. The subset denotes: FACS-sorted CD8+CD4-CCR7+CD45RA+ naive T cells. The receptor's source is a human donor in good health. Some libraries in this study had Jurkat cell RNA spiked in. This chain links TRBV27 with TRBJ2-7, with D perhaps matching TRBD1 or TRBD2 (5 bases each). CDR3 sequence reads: CASSLPGPDYEQYF. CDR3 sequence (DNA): TGTGCCAGCAGTTTACCGGGACCAGACTACGAGCAGTACTTC.